This TCR beta chain derives from a study of cytomegalovirus exposure and HLA in healthy donors. Both 60 Vbeta primers and 13 Jbeta primers went into the PCR. Clones were read by immunoSEQ multiplex PCR, and TCRdb kept only the in-frame ones, dropping some. Among around 99,000 clones listed, roughly 69% were seen once. CDR3 size: 15 residues. CDR1 and CDR2 (germline): KGHSH, LQKENI. J gave up 0 bases and V 5 bases, and 7 bases lay outside the gene matches. J is TRBJ2-7 and V is TRBV18; 7 bases are shared with TRBD1. This clonotype was sampled from a woman aged 70 to 79 in good health and CMV-seropositive. Sequencing was done on a sample of PBMCs. The CDR3 DNA reads as TGTGCCAGCTCAGGTGGACAGGAGAGCTCCTACGAGCAGTACTTC. This sequence encodes CASSGGQESSYEQYF.